The next 9 T cell receptor beta chains were all read from a single sample in a study of T-cell memory formation after mild COVID-19 (dated by TCRdb to the early 2020s). The library was generated by 5' RACE. Sequencing relied on an Illumina NovaSeq 6000. TCRdb passed the public sequencing reads through fastp at Q25 and MiXCR, retaining productive beta sequences. Each CDR3 protein gets just one entry, which takes the most common genes and DNA from the rows behind it. The table for this sample lists approximately 480,000 distinct CDR3 sequences; 18% of them were counted only once. Roughly an eighth of the sample belongs to the ten largest clones. The specimen was PBMCs or a T cell subset sorted from them (not recorded which). Receptor source: an adult woman who had mild COVID-19 (a few samples of this study predate the infection). The sample titles of this study are shuffled in the database, so cell type and time point are left out; the donor was told from shared clones.

CDR3 sequence (DNA): TGTGCCAGCAGCTTATCTTCGGGTGGCACCGGGGAGCTGTTTTTT. Residues: CASSLSSGGTGELFF. The J gene is TRBJ2-2, the V gene TRBV7-3; D unresolved. Germline V gene lookup returns CDR1 SGHTA and CDR2 FQGTGA. CDR3 size: 15 residues. Trimming cost V 2 bases and J 4 bases, with 11 bases left between them.

This clonotype was seen more than once but under ten times. This sequence joins TRBV5-6 and TRBJ2-6; the D gene is possibly TRBD1 (6 bases). Germline-derived CDR1 and CDR2 are SGHDT and YYEEEE. The CDR3 spans 19 residues. The V end was cut by 3 bases, the J end by 1 base, with 20 bases between. CDR3 amino acids: CASSWGPGHRKSGANVLTF. CDR3 nucleotide sequence: TGTGCCAGCAGCTGGGGGCCGGGACACCGTAAATCTGGGGCCAACGTCCTGACTTTC.

This clonotype occurred a few times. The rearrangement links TRBV4-3 to TRBJ1-6; D is undetermined. CDR1 and CDR2 (germline): LGHNA, YSLEER. The germline V and J ends were trimmed by 3 bases and 15 bases, with 15 bases remaining between them. This CDR3 is built from 13 residues. CDR3 DNA: TGCGCCAGCAGCCATAGCCCTGGGGAGCGCCTCCACTTT. It codes for CASSHSPGERLHF.

The chain couples TRBV29-1 to TRBJ1-4; no definite D call. From germline, CDR1 is SQVTM and CDR2 ANQGSEA. The CDR3 totals 11 residues. Trimming cost V 5 bases and J 14 bases, with 15 bases left between them. CDR3 sequence reads: CSVLVGPRLFF. DNA of the CDR3: TGCAGCGTTTTGGTCGGACCCCGGCTGTTTTTT.

There are a few counts of this clonotype. The chain is built from TRBV5-6 and TRBJ2-2; D is uncertain. Germline-derived CDR1 and CDR2 are SGHDT and YYEEEE. CDR3 length: 17 amino acids. The V gene lost 4 bases and the J gene lost 1 base, with 17 bases spanning the gap. The CDR3 spells CASSRRILGKNTGELFF. The CDR3 nucleotides are TGTGCCAGCAGCCGAAGGATTCTGGGAAAGAACACCGGGGAGCTGTTTTTT.

The chain employs TRBV12-3 or TRBV12-4 and TRBJ2-7; weak D call: TRBD1 (6 bases). The CDR3 runs to 14 residues. The V end was cut by 5 bases, the J end by 1 base, with 12 bases between. The CDR3 bases are TGTGCCAGCAGTCCCTCACAGGGTTCCTACGAGCAGTACTTC. Its translation: CASSPSQGSYEQYF.

The gene calls are TRBV7-8 and TRBJ2-3; D gene ambiguous. The V and J ends lost 5 bases and 6 bases respectively, with 12 bases between them. Germline V gene data show CDR1 as SGHVS and CDR2 as FQNEAQ. The CDR3 covers 13 residues. The CDR3 DNA reads TGTGCCAGCAGCACCCCGAACCGGGATACGCAGTATTTT. This gives the protein CASSTPNRDTQYF.

V and J are TRBV29-1 and TRBJ2-7; TRBD1 aligns across 12 bases. V gave up 0 bases and J gave up 3 bases; unmatched junction bases: 3. The CDR3 length is 15 residues. In germline, CDR1 is SQVTM, CDR2 ANQGSEA. DNA of the CDR3: TGCAGCGTTGAAGAGGGGACAGGGGGCGTCTACGAGCAGTACTTC. It translates to CSVEEGTGGVYEQYF.

J is TRBJ2-1 and V is TRBV7-3; no clear D. CDR1 is SGHTA, CDR2 FQGTGA, per germline. Trimming cost V 2 bases and J 0 bases, with 8 bases left between them. The CDR3 totals 15 residues. CDR3 bases: TGTGCCAGCAGCTTACACCCTAGCTCCTACAATGAGCAGTTCTTC. Protein: CASSLHPSSYNEQFF.